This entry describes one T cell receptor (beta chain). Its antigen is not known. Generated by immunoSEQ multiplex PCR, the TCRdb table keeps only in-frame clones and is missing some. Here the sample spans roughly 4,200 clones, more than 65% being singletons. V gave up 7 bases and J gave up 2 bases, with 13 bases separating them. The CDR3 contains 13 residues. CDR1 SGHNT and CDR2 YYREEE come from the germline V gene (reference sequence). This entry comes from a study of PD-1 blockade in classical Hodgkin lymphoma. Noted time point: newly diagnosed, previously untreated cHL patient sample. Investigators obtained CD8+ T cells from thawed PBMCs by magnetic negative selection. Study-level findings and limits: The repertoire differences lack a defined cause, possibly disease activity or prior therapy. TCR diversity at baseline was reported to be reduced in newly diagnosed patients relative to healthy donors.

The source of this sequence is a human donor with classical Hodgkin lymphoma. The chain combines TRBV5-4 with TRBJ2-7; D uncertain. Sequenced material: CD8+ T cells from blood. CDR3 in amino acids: CASPDLPTYEQYF. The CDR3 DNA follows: TGTGCCAGCCCTGACCTCCCGACCTACGAGCAGTACTTC.